The sequence of this T cell receptor (beta chain) was determined in a study of cytomegalovirus exposure and HLA in healthy donors. With 60 Vbeta and 13 Jbeta primers, the PCR was carried out. Data came from immunoSEQ multiplex PCR; TCRdb stores just in-frame clones and leaves some out. This listing includes 200,000 or so clones. The CDR3 loop spans 13 amino acids. Trimming removed 4 bases at V and 5 bases at J, with 12 bases between. Germline V gives CDR1 SGHDT, CDR2 YYEEEE. The chain links TRBV5-6 to TRBJ1-1, with a tentative D call TRBD1 (5 bases). Source material: PBMCs. This TCR was recovered from a boy younger than 18 in good health and CMV-seronegative. As DNA, the CDR3 is TGTGCCAGCAGCAGGGGTGGACGGACTGAAGCTTTCTTT. This sequence encodes CASSRGGRTEAFF.